These 30 T cell receptor beta chains were sequenced from one sample in a study of blood T cell repertoires in COVID-19. Sequencing was performed with immunoSEQ multiplex PCR; in TCRdb, only in-frame clones are kept and a portion is missing. This sample has roughly 150,000 clones, with approximately 84% found just once. Sequences were obtained from PBMCs or T cells enriched from blood (not recorded which). These TCRs come from a man in his forties or fifties in a cohort exposed to, infected with or recovered from COVID-19 (not recorded which).

The sample holds a few counts of this clone. This chain links TRBV9 with TRBJ1-1, with D hard to call. The V gene lost 2 bases and the J gene lost 1 base, with 6 bases spanning the gap. Germline-derived CDR1 and CDR2 are SGDLS and YYNGEE. The CDR3 contains 13 residues. CDR3 DNA sequence: TGTGCCAGCAGCGTTACAGCGAACACTGAAGCTTTCTTT. Translated: CASSVTANTEAFF.

This clone was recorded once. The chain is built from TRBV28 and TRBJ2-1; TRBD2 might be the D (6 bases). Trimming took 4 bases from V and 0 from J, leaving 13 bases between them. Germline V CDR1 and CDR2: MDHEN, SYDVKM. The CDR3 extends over 16 amino acids. CDR3 residues: CASSSLVGGSYNEQFF. The CDR3 DNA reads as TGTGCCAGCAGTTCCTTAGTGGGGGGCTCCTACAATGAGCAGTTCTTC.

The genes are TRBV28 and TRBJ1-2; TRBD1 might be the D (5 bases). The CDR3 length is 15 residues. V was clipped by 4 bases and J by 5 bases, with 17 bases between them. Germline lookup yields CDR1 MDHEN and CDR2 SYDVKM. DNA of the CDR3: TGTGCCAGCAGTTCCCCCCATCTTCAGGGATATGGCTACACCTTC. It translates to CASSSPHLQGYGYTF.

This chain connects TRBV12-3 or TRBV12-4 to TRBJ1-2, with 8 positions matching TRBD1. J was trimmed by 7 bases and V by 5 bases; bases with no gene match: 6. The CDR3 is 13 residues long. The CDR3 sequence is CASSQDRAGGYTF. CDR3 nucleotides: TGTGCCAGCAGTCAGGACAGGGCTGGTGGCTACACCTTC.

The V and J genes are TRBV6-5 and TRBJ2-5; TRBD2 is a possible D gene (7 bases). V shed 11 bases and J shed 4 bases, with 20 bases lying between them. From germline, CDR1 is MNHEY and CDR2 SVGAGI. This CDR3 comprises 14 residues. The DNA for the CDR3 is TGTGCCGCTGGAAGGGTCGGGGGGCCAGAGACCCAGTACTTC. This encodes CAAGRVGGPETQYF.

V and J are TRBV9 and TRBJ2-7, with 9 bases matching TRBD1. This CDR3 comprises 16 residues. Germline assignment: CDR1 SGDLS and CDR2 YYNGEE. V lost 2 bases to trimming and J lost 4 bases; unmatched junction nucleotides: 10. The CDR3 nucleotides read TGTGCCAGCAGCGTGTCCAGAGAGGGGACAGGGTACGAGCAGTACTTC. Its translation: CASSVSREGTGYEQYF.

The chain links TRBV29-1 to TRBJ2-1; TRBD2 aligns across 12 bases. J was trimmed by 0 bases and V by 5 bases; bases with no gene match: 2. The CDR3 is 15 residues long. Germline loops: CDR1 SQVTM, CDR2 ANQGSEA. CDR3 sequence (DNA): TGCAGCGTTTCGACTAGCGGGGGCTCCTACAATGAGCAGTTCTTC. Its protein product is CSVSTSGGSYNEQFF.

The chain combines TRBV10-3 with TRBJ1-4; possible D gene TRBD1, 5 bases. The CDR3 runs 14 residues. Looked up from germline, CDR1 is ENHRY and CDR2 is SYGVKD. V lost 0 bases and J 8 bases, leaving 10 bases between the germline ends. CDR3 coding DNA: TGTGCCATCAGTGAGTCGGGGCCCGGGGAAAAACTGTTTTTT. This sequence encodes CAISESGPGEKLFF.

This chain connects TRBV7-2 to TRBJ2-3; 7 nucleotides match TRBD2. CDR3 size: 16 residues. J lost 2 bases, V lost 6 bases, and 11 bases had no gene match. Germline CDR1 and CDR2: SGHTA and FQGNSA. For the CDR3, the DNA is TGTGCCAGCAGACGAGGCGGGCGGGGGTACACAGATACGCAGTATTTT. Its translation: CASRRGGRGYTDTQYF.

In the case of this clone: At one of its ends the junction is not consistent with the germline gene, which may arise from a read error. The chain is built from TRBV5-1 and TRBJ2-2; a possible D gene is TRBD2 (7 bases). CDR3 length: 14 amino acids. The germline CDR1 and CDR2 sequences are SGHRS and YFSETQ. CDR3 amino acids: CASSPPSGAGALFF. The CDR3 region has the DNA TGCGCCAGCAGCCCCCCAAGCGGGGCGGGGGCGCTGTTTTTT.

This chain connects TRBV30 to TRBJ2-1; TRBD1 might be the D (5 bases). With 1 base removed from V and 0 bases from J, the gap between germline ends came to 13 bases. Germline V gene sequence: CDR1 GTSNPN, CDR2 SVGIG (reference sequence). This CDR3 contains 16 residues. In nucleotides, the CDR3 is TGTGCCTGGAGTGAGTCAGGGCCAATCTCCTACAATGAGCAGTTCTTC. Translation: CAWSESGPISYNEQFF.

This chain links TRBV9 with TRBJ2-7, with 7 bases lining up with TRBD1. The CDR3 spans 14 residues. Germline CDR1 is SGDLS and CDR2 is YYNGEE. The trim removed 3 bases at V and 4 bases at J, leaving 7 bases unmatched. Written as DNA, the CDR3 is TGTGCCAGCAGCGACCGGGACAGCTGGTACGAGCAGTACTTC. Translating it yields CASSDRDSWYEQYF.

This clone showed up just once. The chain joins TRBV7-6 to TRBJ2-7; D uncertain. The V end was cut by 1 base, the J end by 2 bases, with 6 bases between. The CDR3 is made up of 13 amino acids. Germline V gene sequence: CDR1 SGHVS, CDR2 FNYEAQ. DNA of the CDR3: TGTGCCAGCAGCTTAGGTGAGCCCTACGAGCAGTACTTC. It specifies CASSLGEPYEQYF. The full variable domain, in which reference TRBV7-6 and TRBJ2-7 provide the parts outside the CDR3, is GAGVSQSPRYKVTKRGQDVALRCDPISGHVSLYWYRQALGQGPEFLTYFNYEAQQDKSGLPNDRFSAERPEGSISTLTIQRTEQRDSAMYRCASSLGEPYEQYFGPGTRLTVT.

This clone was picked up a small number of times. This CDR3 is CASSLARNRVAETQYF. In DNA, the CDR3 is TGTGCCAGCAGCTTAGCGCGAAACAGGGTGGCGGAGACCCAGTACTTC. The rearrangement joins TRBV7-9 to TRBJ2-5, with D possibly TRBD1 on 6 matching bases. Deletions cut 0 bases from V and 5 bases from J, with 16 bases between. Germline V lookup: CDR1 SEHNR, CDR2 FQNEAQ (reference sequence). This CDR3 spans 16 amino acids. Filled out from reference TRBV7-9 and TRBJ2-5, the complete variable domain reads DTGVSQNPRHKITKRGQNVTFRCDPISEHNRLYWYRQTLGQGPEFLTYFQNEAQLEKSRLLSDRFSAERPKGSFSTLEIQRTEQGDSAMYLCASSLARNRVAETQYFGPGTRLLVL.

V gene TRBV12-3 or TRBV12-4 combines with J gene TRBJ1-5; tentative D call: TRBD1 (6 bases). V was pared by 9 bases and J by 6 bases, with 12 bases between. The CDR3 covers 12 residues. The CDR3 sequence: CASTGSSQPQHF. The CDR3 bases are TGTGCCAGTACAGGGTCATCTCAGCCCCAGCATTTT.

This rearrangement joins TRBV18 to TRBJ1-1; 9 bases align to TRBD1. With V trimmed by 3 bases and J by 1 base, 9 bases remained unmatched. Germline values: CDR1 KGHSH, CDR2 LQKENI. The CDR3 is made up of 17 amino acids. In nucleotides, the CDR3 is TGTGCCAGCTCACCGACCGCACAGGGGGCCCAGAACACTGAAGCTTTCTTT. Its protein product is CASSPTAQGAQNTEAFF. The whole variable domain, filled in from reference TRBV18 and TRBJ1-1, reads NAGVMQNPRHLVRRRGQEARLRCSPMKGHSHVYWYRQLPEEGLKFMVYLQKENIIDESGMPKERFSAEFPKEGPSILRIQQVVRGDSAAYFCASSPTAQGAQNTEAFFGQGTRLTVV.

V is TRBV6-4 and J is TRBJ2-1, with TRBD1 matching over 11 bases. In germline, CDR1 is MRHNA, CDR2 SNTAGT. V was pared by 3 bases and J by 9 bases, with 10 bases of the junction left unmatched. This CDR3 has 16 amino acids. The CDR3 sequence: CASSELGQGARSEQFF. The CDR3 bases are TGTGCCAGCAGTGAACTAGGACAGGGGGCGCGTTCTGAGCAGTTCTTC.

The rearrangement links TRBV29-1 to TRBJ2-7, with D possibly TRBD2 on 7 matching bases. The CDR3 spans 13 residues. CDR1 and CDR2 from the germline V gene are SQVTM and ANQGSEA. Between the trimmed V and J ends, which lost 6 bases and 2 bases, there was a span of 14 bases. CDR3 coding DNA: TGCAGCGTCGCCCCGGGGGGCCCCTACGAGCAGTACTTC. The encoded protein is CSVAPGGPYEQYF.

J is TRBJ2-5 and V is TRBV7-9; TRBD2 might be the D (6 bases). CDR3 size: 13 residues. V lost 7 bases to trimming and J lost 5 bases, with 14 bases between them. Germline assignment: CDR1 SEHNR and CDR2 FQNEAQ (reference sequence). The CDR3 region is CASTPGGAETQYF. The CDR3 nucleotides read TGTGCCAGCACCCCCGGGGGTGCGGAGACCCAGTACTTC.

This chain uses TRBV24-1 with TRBJ1-4; D remains ambiguous. This CDR3 spans 13 amino acids. The germline gives CDR1 KGHDR, CDR2 SFDVKD. Trimming removed 9 bases from V and 5 bases from J, with 12 bases in between. This chain's CDR3 is CATSQAGNEKLFF. The CDR3 DNA reads TGTGCCACCTCCCAGGCAGGCAATGAAAAACTGTTTTTT.

The rearrangement uses TRBV5-4 and TRBJ1-1; 7 nucleotides align to TRBD1. Germline CDR1 SGHNT, CDR2 YYREEE (reference sequence). The trim removed 0 bases at V and 3 bases at J, leaving 2 bases unmatched. This CDR3 is built from 14 residues. The CDR3 spells CASSLADRDTEAFF. The CDR3 bases are TGTGCCAGCAGCTTGGCCGACAGGGACACTGAAGCTTTCTTT. The full variable domain, its missing parts supplied by reference TRBV5-4 and TRBJ1-1, is ETGVTQSPTHLIKTRGQQVTLRCSSQSGHNTVSWYQQALGQGPQFIFQYYREEENGRGNFPPRFSGLQFPNYSSELNVNALELDDSALYLCASSLADRDTEAFFGQGTRLTVV.

The chain couples TRBV19 to TRBJ1-1; D remains ambiguous. The CDR3 extends over 13 amino acids. The V and J ends lost 3 bases and 4 bases respectively, with 9 bases between them. CDR1 and CDR2 (germline): LNHDA, SQIVND (reference sequence). The CDR3 region is CASSIVEGTEAFF. The CDR3 DNA is TGTGCCAGTAGTATCGTGGAGGGCACTGAAGCTTTCTTT.

J is TRBJ1-2 and V is TRBV5-1, with D perhaps matching TRBD1 (5 bases). Trimming took 0 bases from V and 6 from J, leaving 12 bases between them. CDR3 size: 14 residues. Germline CDR1 is SGHRS and CDR2 is YFSETQ. The CDR3 region is CASSLDSGTDGYTF. In nucleotides, the CDR3 is TGCGCCAGCAGCTTGGATTCCGGGACTGATGGCTACACCTTC.

This sequence joins TRBV11-3 and TRBJ2-1; weak D call: TRBD1 (5 bases). Trimming cost V 5 bases and J 8 bases, with 13 bases left between them. Germline lookup yields CDR1 SGHNT and CDR2 YENEEA. CDR3 length: 13 residues. As DNA, the CDR3 is TGTGCCAGCAGCCCCCAGGGAAGGCATGAGCAGTTCTTC. This translates into CASSPQGRHEQFF.

The rearrangement joins TRBV2 to TRBJ2-1; the match to TRBD2 covers 10 bases. The ends lost 2 bases at V and 9 bases at J; junction bases unmatched: 16. Germline CDR1 and CDR2: SNHLY and FYNNEI. There are 18 residues in the CDR3. The CDR3 here is CASSEQWPSGGLYGEQFF. DNA for the CDR3: TGTGCCAGCAGTGAACAGTGGCCTAGCGGGGGCCTGTACGGTGAGCAGTTCTTC.

This sequence joins TRBV18 and TRBJ2-7; 10 bases align to TRBD2. CDR3 length: 15 residues. Trimming cost V 6 bases and J 6 bases; bases outside gene matches: 11. The germline V gene encodes CDR1 KGHSH and CDR2 LQKENI. The CDR3 reads CASSLNLAGEPEQYF. The CDR3 bases are TGTGCCAGCTCGCTGAACCTAGCGGGAGAGCCCGAGCAGTACTTC.

The chain employs TRBV18 and TRBJ2-1; 11 bases align to TRBD1. V lost 3 bases and J lost 8; bases outside the gene matches: 6. The germline CDR1 and CDR2 sequences are KGHSH and LQKENI. The CDR3 extends over 15 amino acids. Here the CDR3 DNA reads TGTGCCAGCTCACCGGGACAGGGGGGATCGTATGAGCAGTTCTTC. Its translation is CASSPGQGGSYEQFF. Full variable domain (remainder filled in from reference TRBV18 and TRBJ2-1): NAGVMQNPRHLVRRRGQEARLRCSPMKGHSHVYWYRQLPEEGLKFMVYLQKENIIDESGMPKERFSAEFPKEGPSILRIQQVVRGDSAAYFCASSPGQGGSYEQFFGPGTRLTVL.

The CDR3 loop reads CASTRGEGNYGYTF. CDR3 in DNA: TGTGCCAGCACCCGTGGGGAGGGTAACTATGGCTACACCTTC. The chain combines TRBV7-9 with TRBJ1-2; D not certain. The CDR3 is 14 residues long. V was clipped by 7 bases and J by 1 base, with 13 bases between them. CDR1 is SEHNR and CDR2 is FQNEAQ in the germline V gene (reference sequence). Supplemented by reference TRBV7-9 and TRBJ1-2, the full variable domain reads DTGVSQNPRHKITKRGQNVTFRCDPISEHNRLYWYRQTLGQGPEFLTYFQNEAQLEKSRLLSDRFSAERPKGSFSTLEIQRTEQGDSAMYLCASTRGEGNYGYTFGSGTRLTVV.

V and J are TRBV11-2 and TRBJ1-4, with 8 positions matching TRBD1. The germline V gene has CDR1 SGHAT and CDR2 FQNNGV. CDR3 length: 14 amino acids. The junction had 4 bases not matched to a gene; V was cut back by 5 bases and J by 5 bases. The CDR3: CASSGDRLNEKLFF. The CDR3 DNA sequence: TGTGCCAGCAGCGGGGACAGGTTGAATGAAAAACTGTTTTTT.

The rearrangement uses TRBV6-1 and TRBJ1-4, with 9 nucleotides matching TRBD1. V lost 2 bases and J lost 1; bases outside the gene matches: 5. Per the germline V gene, CDR1 is MNHNS and CDR2 is SASEGT. The CDR3 covers 17 residues. The CDR3 nucleotides read TGTGCCAGCAGTGAAAGGACAGGGGCTGAAACTAATGAAAAACTGTTTTTT. Its protein is CASSERTGAETNEKLFF.